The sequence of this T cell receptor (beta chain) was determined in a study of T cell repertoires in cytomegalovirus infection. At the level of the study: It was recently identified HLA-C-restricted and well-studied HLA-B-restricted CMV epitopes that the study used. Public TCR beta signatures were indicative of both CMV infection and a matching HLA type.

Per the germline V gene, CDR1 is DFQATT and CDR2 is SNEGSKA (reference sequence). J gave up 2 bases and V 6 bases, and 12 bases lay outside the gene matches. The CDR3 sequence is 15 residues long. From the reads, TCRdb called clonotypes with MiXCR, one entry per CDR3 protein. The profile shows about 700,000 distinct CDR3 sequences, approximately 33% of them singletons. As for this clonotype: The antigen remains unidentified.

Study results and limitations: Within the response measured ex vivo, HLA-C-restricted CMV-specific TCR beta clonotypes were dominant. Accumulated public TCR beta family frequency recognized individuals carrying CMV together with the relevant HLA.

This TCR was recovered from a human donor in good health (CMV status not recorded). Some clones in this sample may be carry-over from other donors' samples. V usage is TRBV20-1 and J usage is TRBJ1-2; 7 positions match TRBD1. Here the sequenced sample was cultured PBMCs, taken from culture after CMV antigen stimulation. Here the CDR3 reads CSAPGWAGGNYGYTF. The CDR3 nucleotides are TGCAGTGCCCCGGGGTGGGCAGGGGGGAACTATGGCTACACCTTC.